These 25 T cell receptor beta chains came from one sample sequenced in a study of blood T cell repertoires in COVID-19. Only in-frame clones appear in the TCRdb table, and some are missing; sequencing was by immunoSEQ multiplex PCR. The sample includes approximately 94,000 clones, just over 85% of them seen just once. Material: peripheral blood. Receptors were obtained from a human donor in a cohort sampled during active COVID-19.

The V and J genes are TRBV6-5 and TRBJ2-5; 10 bases match TRBD2. Germline V lookup: CDR1 MNHEY, CDR2 SVGAGI. The J segment lost 6 bases and the V segment lost 0 bases, leaving 7 bases of the junction unmatched. The CDR3 contains 16 residues. The CDR3 loop reads CASSYSLNSGGQTQYF. The CDR3 nucleotides are TGTGCCAGCAGTTACTCGTTGAATAGCGGGGGGCAGACCCAGTACTTC.

The chain couples TRBV5-1 to TRBJ2-1, with 7 bases lining up with TRBD1. The J segment lost 4 bases and the V segment lost 1 base, leaving 8 bases of the junction unmatched. This CDR3 is built from 16 residues. Germline V gene data show CDR1 as SGHRS and CDR2 as YFSETQ. The CDR3 DNA reads as TGCGCCAGCAGCTTGTCCGGGACAGTTTTATACAATGAGCAGTTCTTC. As protein: CASSLSGTVLYNEQFF.

The chain is built from TRBV19 and TRBJ1-2; D gene unclear. This CDR3 has 14 residues. V lost 6 bases to trimming and J lost 7 bases, with 18 bases between them. Germline CDR1 and CDR2: LNHDA and SQIVND (reference sequence). DNA of the CDR3: TGTGCCAGTAGAGGACCCGGCGGGAAGCGTGGCTACACCTTC. Its translation is CASRGPGGKRGYTF.

The rearrangement joins TRBV24-1 to TRBJ2-2; 8 nucleotides line up with TRBD1. With V trimmed by 4 bases and J by 4 bases, 7 bases remained unmatched. CDR1 is KGHDR and CDR2 is SFDVKD in the germline V gene. This CDR3 contains 16 residues. The DNA for the CDR3 is TGTGCCACCAGTGACCCCGGACAGGGTTCCACCGGGGAGCTGTTTTTT. This encodes CATSDPGQGSTGELFF.

The V call is TRBV5-4, the J call TRBJ1-2, with TRBD1 matching 9 bases. Germline-derived CDR1 and CDR2 are SGHNT and YYREEE (reference sequence). The V gene end was trimmed by 6 bases and the J gene end by 5 bases; junction bases not matched to a gene: 8. The CDR3 loop spans 14 amino acids. The CDR3 bases are TGTGCCAGCATCTTACAGGGGGCGAAATATGGCTACACCTTC. It is translated as CASILQGAKYGYTF.

The chain has TRBV5-6 and TRBJ2-6; possibly TRBD2 for D (5 bases). Trimming left V 0 bases short and J 0 bases short, with 13 bases between. Germline CDR1 SGHDT, CDR2 YYEEEE. The CDR3 consists of 18 residues. CDR3 amino acids: CASSLAVLGGSGANVLTF. CDR3 in DNA: TGTGCCAGCAGCTTGGCCGTATTAGGAGGCTCTGGGGCCAACGTCCTGACTTTC.

The V gene is TRBV14, the J gene TRBJ2-7, with D perhaps matching TRBD2 (6 bases). This CDR3 contains 13 residues. V gave up 1 base and J gave up 9 bases, with 13 bases separating them. Germline CDR1 reads SGHDN; CDR2 reads FVKESK. CDR3 protein: CASSQARLALQYF. CDR3 nucleotide sequence: TGTGCCAGCAGCCAAGCCCGCCTAGCGTTGCAGTACTTC.

This chain connects TRBV19 to TRBJ2-7, with 8 bases matching TRBD2. There are 16 residues in the CDR3. V was clipped by 1 base and J by 0 bases; unmatched bases: 5. The V gene's germline CDR1 is LNHDA and CDR2 SQIVND (reference sequence). This chain's CDR3 is CASSIVLAGNSYEQYF. The CDR3 region has the DNA TGTGCCAGTAGTATAGTGTTAGCGGGGAACTCCTACGAGCAGTACTTC.

The genes are TRBV19 and TRBJ1-4; possibly TRBD1 for D (5 bases). V dropped 8 bases and J dropped 5 bases, with 15 bases sitting between them. The CDR3 has 14 amino acids. CDR1 is LNHDA, CDR2 SQIVND, per germline (reference sequence). CDR3 in amino acids: CASGDRGVNEKLFF. CDR3 nucleotide sequence: TGTGCCAGTGGCGACCGGGGGGTGAATGAAAAACTGTTTTTT. The full variable domain, rest sourced from reference TRBV19 and TRBJ1-4, is DGGITQSPKYLFRKEGQNVTLSCEQNLNHDAMYWYRQDPGQGLRLIYYSQIVNDFQKGDIAEGYSVSREKKESFPLTVTSAQKNPTAFYLCASGDRGVNEKLFFGSGTQLSVL.

The CDR3 loop reads CASSLGSGTGEDGYTF. Here the CDR3 DNA reads TGCGCCAGCAGCTTGGGGTCCGGGACAGGGGAAGATGGCTACACCTTC. The gene calls are TRBV5-1 and TRBJ1-2; 10 nucleotides agree with TRBD1. The CDR3 has 16 amino acids. V was pared by 0 bases and J by 6 bases, with 8 bases of the junction left unmatched. From germline, CDR1 is SGHRS and CDR2 YFSETQ.

The V call is TRBV4-1, the J call TRBJ1-5, with TRBD1 matching 8 bases. The CDR3 is 14 amino acids. Germline CDR1 reads MGHRA; CDR2 reads YSYEKL. J lost 7 bases, V lost 4 bases, and 6 bases had no gene match. This CDR3 reads CASSPGQAGQPQHF. In DNA form, the CDR3 reads TGCGCCAGCAGCCCGGGACAGGCGGGCCAGCCCCAGCATTTT.

V usage is TRBV11-2 and J usage is TRBJ2-5; D is uncertain. CDR1 and CDR2 from the germline V gene are SGHAT and FQNNGV. The V gene lost 2 bases and the J gene lost 2 bases, with 9 bases spanning the gap. The CDR3 length is 14 residues. CDR3 loop: CASSLTAVQETQYF. The CDR3 nucleotides are TGTGCCAGCAGCTTAACCGCAGTACAAGAGACCCAGTACTTC.

This sequence joins TRBV28 and TRBJ2-5, with a possible D match to TRBD1 (6 bases). This CDR3 is built from 17 residues. Trimming pared 5 bases from V and 2 bases from J, leaving 21 bases between. Germline-derived CDR1 and CDR2 are MDHEN and SYDVKM. CDR3 DNA: TGTGCCAGCAGTCCCCCGGGCGGACAGACCATTCAAGAGACCCAGTACTTC. Encoded protein: CASSPPGGQTIQETQYF.

This clone was counted between two and nine times. The CDR3 DNA reads TGTGCCTGGAGCTTAAACACTGAAGCTTTCTTT. This gives the protein CAWSLNTEAFF. The chain is built from TRBV30 and TRBJ1-1; D unclear. Deletions cut 3 bases from V and 2 bases from J, with 4 bases between. Germline lookup yields CDR1 GTSNPN and CDR2 SVGIG (reference sequence). CDR3 length equals 11 residues.

The CDR3 sequence is CATSNLSEDTQYF. CDR3 nucleotide sequence: TGTGCCACCAGTAACCTCAGCGAGGATACGCAGTATTTT. The rearrangement uses TRBV24-1 and TRBJ2-3; D not resolved. Trimming shortened V by 6 bases and J by 6 bases, and 12 bases separated the two germline ends. This CDR3 spans 13 amino acids. CDR1 and CDR2 (germline): KGHDR, SFDVKD.

The sample holds one count of this clone. V and J are TRBV14 and TRBJ1-6; D possibly corresponds to TRBD1 (5 bases). This CDR3 contains 14 residues. V was shortened by 4 bases and J by 10 bases, with 14 bases between the two germline ends. The germline V gene encodes CDR1 SGHDN and CDR2 FVKESK. The DNA for the CDR3 is TGTGCCAGCAGCCTCCAGGGTGTTAGGTCACCCCTCCACTTT. It codes for CASSLQGVRSPLHF.

CDR3 nucleotides: TGTGCCAGCAGTTACTGGAGAGCAGGGGAGACCCAGTACTTC. Translating it yields CASSYWRAGETQYF. This chain uses TRBV27 with TRBJ2-5, with a weak D call TRBD1 (5 bases). This CDR3 comprises 14 residues. V gave up 4 bases and J gave up 5 bases, with 14 bases separating them. CDR1 MNHEY and CDR2 SMNVEV come from the germline V gene (reference sequence).

This clone was seen once. The chain couples TRBV28 to TRBJ1-1, with D unresolved. V shed 6 bases and J shed 6 bases, with 11 bases lying between them. The length of the CDR3 is 12 residues. CDR1 and CDR2 (germline): MDHEN, SYDVKM. The CDR3: CASSPEGAEAFF. CDR3 nucleotides: TGTGCCAGCAGCCCGGAGGGAGCTGAAGCTTTCTTT.

The chain links TRBV6-5 to TRBJ2-1, with TRBD1 matching over 9 bases. Losses at the gene ends were 2 bases for V and 4 bases for J; bases not matched to a gene: 3. This CDR3 contains 15 residues. Germline V CDR1 and CDR2: MNHEY, SVGAGI. In DNA form, the CDR3 reads TGTGCCAGCAGTTACGCCGGGACAGGGTACAATGAGCAGTTCTTC. Protein: CASSYAGTGYNEQFF.

The chain uses TRBV12-3 or TRBV12-4 and TRBJ2-1, with unresolved D. V was cut by 3 bases and J by 9 bases, with 6 bases left in between. The CDR3 is made up of 11 amino acids. CDR3 protein: CASSFSVEQFF. CDR3 nucleotide sequence: TGTGCCAGCAGTTTTAGTGTTGAGCAGTTCTTC.

The V and J genes are TRBV9 and TRBJ2-1; no clear D. V gave up 4 bases and J gave up 5 bases, with 7 bases separating them. In germline, CDR1 is SGDLS, CDR2 YYNGEE. This CDR3 contains 12 residues. CDR3 coding DNA: TGTGCCAGCAGCCCGACAAACAATGAGCAGTTCTTC. Amino acid sequence: CASSPTNNEQFF.

This chain links TRBV27 with TRBJ2-1, with TRBD2 identical over 8 bases. This CDR3 spans 16 amino acids. Trimming removed 4 bases from V and 7 bases from J; junction bases left unmatched: 12. In germline, CDR1 is MNHEY, CDR2 SMNVEV (reference sequence). The CDR3, as DNA: TGTGCCAGCAGTTCTTCCCTAAGCGGGAGTGGTAATGAGCAGTTCTTC. This translates into CASSSSLSGSGNEQFF.

The chain employs TRBV14 and TRBJ2-3, with a possible D match to TRBD1 (5 bases). Germline V lookup: CDR1 SGHDN, CDR2 FVKESK. With 2 bases removed from V and 2 bases from J, the gap between germline ends came to 11 bases. The length of the CDR3 is 15 residues. The CDR3 loop reads CASSQQAGYTDTQYF. CDR3 bases: TGTGCCAGCAGCCAACAGGCAGGGTACACAGATACGCAGTATTTT.

This clone has just a few counts. V is TRBV5-1 and J is TRBJ1-2; no firm D call. CDR1 is SGHRS, CDR2 YFSETQ, per germline. The CDR3 has 13 residues. V lost 4 bases to trimming and J lost 4 bases, with 11 bases between them. The CDR3 loop is CASSTRGSYGYTF. CDR3 nucleotides: TGCGCCAGCAGCACTCGGGGATCCTATGGCTACACCTTC.

In its sample, this clone was seen once. The chain is built from TRBV6-5 and TRBJ2-5; no reliable D call. V was pared by 0 bases and J by 2 bases, with 10 bases between. CDR3 length equals 15 residues. CDR1 is MNHEY, CDR2 SVGAGI, per germline. The CDR3: CASSYSFKAQETQYF. The CDR3 nucleotides read TGTGCCAGCAGTTACTCGTTTAAAGCTCAAGAGACCCAGTACTTC.